This T cell receptor beta chain was recorded in a study of T cell responses to AZD1222 COVID-19 vaccine. For the study at large: Pooling covered second doses at about 4 or about 12 weeks. Whole-study results and caveats: An increase in Spike-specific TCR breadth and depth was observed after two AZD1222 doses. AZD1222 recipients seropositive at baseline numbered only 5 or 6. Females made up more of the donors, who were largely white British, and clonal diversity may have come out too low.

This table comes from immunoSEQ multiplex PCR, and its TCRdb copy is limited to in-frame clones, with some not included. In the table there are about 110,000 clones, about 87% of which are singletons. With respect to this clone: Its matching antigen is unknown.

The clonotype was recovered from an adult in good health. This specimen was peripheral blood, taken on day 0 of AZD1222 vaccination.

The chain's CDR3 is CASKIGAYRDTEAFF. CDR3 DNA sequence: TGTGCCAGCAAAATTGGAGCCTACAGGGACACTGAAGCTTTCTTT. The chain carries TRBV3-1 (or the pseudogene TRBV3-2) and TRBJ1-1; possibly TRBD1 for D (6 bases). The CDR3 sequence is 15 residues long. Between the trimmed V and J ends, which lost 7 bases and 3 bases, there was a span of 18 bases. Germline V gene lookup returns CDR1 LGHDT and CDR2 YNNKEL (reference sequence).